The rows below give T cell receptor beta chains drawn from one sample of a study of blood T cell repertoires in COVID-19. Produced via immunoSEQ multiplex PCR; TCRdb's table is partial and in-frame only. The repertoire holds about 360,000 clones, with about 87% as singletons. Material for sequencing was peripheral blood. These receptors came from a human donor in a cohort sampled during active COVID-19. CDR3s include the opening cysteine and the closing phenylalanine or tryptophan. A D gene is named only where the DNA matches it firmly. A clone size is listed for some rows: how often the clone was seen (once, few, many), or a class if it is expanded.

abundance | j_gene | v_gene | d_gene | len | CDR3aa | CDR3nt
NA | TRBJ1-4 | TRBV3-1/TRBV3-2 | NA | 13 | CASSHTGNEKLFF | TGTGCCAGCAGCCATACGGGGAATGAAAAACTGTTTTTT
NA | TRBJ1-2 | TRBV2 | NA | 13 | CASRWTDNYGYTF | TGTGCCAGCAGATGGACAGACAACTATGGCTACACCTTC
NA | TRBJ1-5 | TRBV24-1 | TRBD1 | 13 | CATGGTGGQPQHF | TGTGCCACCGGCGGGACAGGGGGTCAGCCCCAGCATTTT
NA | TRBJ1-1 | TRBV5-1 | NA | 11 | CASNGGTEAFF | TGCGCCAGCAACGGGGGTACTGAAGCTTTCTTT
NA | TRBJ1-1 | TRBV18 | NA | 12 | CASSPSQGEAFF | TGTGCCAGCTCACCCTCGCAGGGTGAAGCTTTCTTT
NA | TRBJ1-2 | TRBV5-1 | NA | 12 | CASSFEGFGYTF | TGCGCCAGCAGCTTCGAGGGCTTTGGCTACACCTTC
NA | TRBJ1-6 | TRBV28 | NA | 16 | CASSSARVRGDSPLHF | TGTGCCAGCAGTTCAGCCCGGGTACGGGGGGATTCACCCCTCCACTTT
few | TRBJ1-1 | TRBV3-1/TRBV3-2 | NA | 13 | CASSQVLGGEAFF | TGTGCCAGCAGCCAAGTTCTTGGGGGCGAAGCTTTCTTT
NA | TRBJ1-2 | TRBV10-2 | NA | 14 | CASTPDRSGYGYTF | TGCGCCAGCACCCCAGACAGGTCGGGATATGGCTACACCTTC
NA | TRBJ1-1 | TRBV7-2 | NA | 13 | CASSRRRNTEAFF | TGTGCCAGCAGCCGGCGGAGGAACACTGAAGCTTTCTTT
NA | TRBJ1-5 | TRBV6-5 | TRBD1 | 13 | CASSNRGNQPQHF | TGTGCCAGCAGTAACAGGGGAAATCAGCCCCAGCATTTT
NA | TRBJ2-1 | TRBV28 | TRBD2 | 14 | CASALAEKLNEQFF | TGTGCCAGCGCTCTAGCGGAGAAGTTGAATGAGCAGTTCTTC
NA | TRBJ2-1 | TRBV5-1 | TRBD2 | 15 | CASSLIAGRDNEQFF | TGCGCCAGCAGCCTCATAGCGGGGAGGGACAATGAGCAGTTCTTC
many | TRBJ2-1 | TRBV30 | TRBD2 | 16 | CAWTPGLAGHSNEQFF | TGTGCCTGGACCCCCGGACTAGCGGGACATAGCAATGAGCAGTTCTTC
NA | TRBJ2-3 | TRBV6-2/TRBV6-3 | TRBD2 | 15 | CASSQPGLGRDTQYF | TGTGCCAGCAGTCAACCGGGACTAGGTCGAGATACGCAGTATTTT
NA | TRBJ2-2 | TRBV6-6 | TRBD1 | 16 | CASRDQWGTGTGELFF | TGTGCCAGCAGGGACCAATGGGGGACAGGCACCGGGGAGCTGTTTTTT
NA | TRBJ2-3 | TRBV11-3 | TRBD2 | 16 | CASSLGTSGEEDTQYF | TGTGCCAGCAGCTTAGGGACTAGCGGGGAGGAAGATACGCAGTATTTT
NA | TRBJ2-1 | TRBV5-5 | NA | 14 | CASSLVIVLNEQFF | TGTGCCAGCAGCTTGGTAATAGTATTAAATGAGCAGTTCTTC
NA | TRBJ1-3 | TRBV11-2 | NA | 14 | CASSPTGNGNTIYF | TGTGCCAGCAGCCCCACAGGGAATGGAAACACCATATATTTT
NA | TRBJ1-1 | TRBV18 | TRBD1 | 17 | CASSRKTGAILNTEAFF | TGTGCCAGCTCACGTAAGACAGGGGCGATTCTGAACACTGAAGCTTTCTTT
NA | TRBJ2-1 | TRBV7-2 | TRBD2 | 17 | CASSPGLAGVFYNEQFF | TGTGCCAGCAGCCCTGGACTAGCGGGAGTCTTCTACAATGAGCAGTTCTTC
NA | TRBJ1-2 | TRBV5-4 | TRBD1 | 14 | CASSLPGTGDGYTF | TGTGCCAGCAGCTTGCCCGGGACAGGGGATGGCTACACCTTC
NA | TRBJ2-5 | TRBV6-5 | NA | 15 | CASSYSKSGRETQYF | TGTGCCAGCAGTTACTCGAAGTCGGGAAGAGAGACCCAGTACTTC
NA | TRBJ2-3 | TRBV6-2/TRBV6-3 | NA | 16 | CASSYLDRYLRDTQYF | TGTGCCAGCAGTTACCTAGACAGATACCTCAGGGATACGCAGTATTTT
NA | TRBJ2-2 | TRBV30 | NA | 16 | CAWSLSQGGGTGELFF | TGTGCCTGGAGTCTTTCCCAGGGAGGGGGCACCGGGGAGCTGTTTTTT
NA | TRBJ1-6 | TRBV21-1 | NA | 16 | CASSKSDPGRSSPLHF | TGTGCCAGCAGCAAATCCGACCCAGGGAGGAGTTCACCCCTCCACTTT
NA | TRBJ1-2 | TRBV16 | NA | 13 | CASSQWVGDGYTF | TGTGCCAGCAGCCAATGGGTAGGGGATGGCTACACCTTC
NA | TRBJ1-3 | TRBV6-5 | NA | 15 | CASRTGDSSGNTIYF | TGTGCCAGCCGCACCGGGGACTCCTCTGGAAACACCATATATTTT
NA | TRBJ2-3 | TRBV5-4 | NA | 18 | CASSPTPDRSPSTDTQYF | TGTGCCAGCAGCCCCACTCCCGACAGGAGCCCCAGCACAGATACGCAGTATTTT